These 29 T cell receptor beta chains were all obtained from the same sample, sequenced in a study of blood T cell repertoires in COVID-19. The repertoire was sequenced with immunoSEQ multiplex PCR; TCRdb's copy has only in-frame clones and lacks some. Of over 120,000 clones listed, roughly 80% are singletons. The sample comprised peripheral blood. These receptor sequences come from a woman of 80 years or more with acute or convalescent COVID-19.

This clone was seen just once. The V and J genes are TRBV7-8 and TRBJ2-2, with a weak D call TRBD1 (7 bases). Germline V gene sequence: CDR1 SGHVS, CDR2 FQNEAQ. CDR3 size: 15 residues. Trimming pared 2 bases from V and 5 bases from J, leaving 12 bases between. The CDR3 region has the DNA TGTGCCAGCAGCTTAAAGCCAGGGGGGACCGGGGAGCTGTTTTTT. Translated: CASSLKPGGTGELFF.

This chain uses TRBV4-1 with TRBJ2-7; 7 positions match TRBD1. CDR1 MGHRA and CDR2 YSYEKL come from the germline V gene. V was clipped by 3 bases and J by 4 bases; unmatched bases: 9. The CDR3 runs 15 residues. Written as DNA, the CDR3 is TGCGCCAGCAGCCAGGGGGACAGTCCAGATTACGAGCAGTACTTC. It translates to CASSQGDSPDYEQYF.

The chain couples TRBV7-2 to TRBJ2-7; no reliable D call. Germline V gives CDR1 SGHTA, CDR2 FQGNSA. The CDR3 sequence is 13 residues long. V shed 1 base and J shed 3 bases, with 7 bases lying between them. Written as DNA, the CDR3 is TGTGCCAGCAGCTTAGAAAACGGCTACGAGCAGTACTTC. Translating it yields CASSLENGYEQYF.

The rearrangement joins TRBV5-1 to TRBJ2-5; maybe TRBD1 (5 bases). The V and J ends lost 10 bases and 2 bases respectively, with 15 bases between them. Germline V gives CDR1 SGHRS, CDR2 YFSETQ. CDR3 size: 13 residues. CDR3 sequence reads: CASGKGRQETQYF. Written as DNA, the CDR3 is TGCGCCTCGGGTAAGGGGCGACAAGAGACCCAGTACTTC.

This clone appeared a single time. The chain uses TRBV7-3 and TRBJ2-2; no definite D call. Trimming took 5 bases from V and 2 from J, leaving 12 bases between them. This CDR3 is built from 15 residues. The germline CDR1 and CDR2 sequences are SGHTA and FQGTGA. In DNA, the CDR3 is TGTGCCAGCAGCCCTCGTGTCAGAAACACCGGGGAGCTGTTTTTT. Translated, it gives CASSPRVRNTGELFF.

This clone has more than one count but fewer than ten. The CDR3 region has the DNA TGTGCTAGTGGTTTGGCCCCAGCGGGGGGGATATGGAATCAGCCCCAGCATTTT. It encodes CASGLAPAGGIWNQPQHF. This chain links TRBV12-5 with TRBJ1-5, with D maybe TRBD1 (5 bases). Per germline, CDR1 LGHNT and CDR2 FRNRAP. The CDR3 loop spans 18 amino acids. V lost 1 base and J 4 bases, leaving 20 bases between the germline ends. Supplemented by reference TRBV12-5 and TRBJ1-5, the full variable domain reads DARVTQTPRHKVTEMGQEVTMRCQPILGHNTVFWYRQTMMQGLELLAYFRNRAPLDDSGMPKDRFSAEMPDATLATLKIQPSEPRDSAVYFCASGLAPAGGIWNQPQHFGDGTRLSIL.

This clone appeared a few times. The chain couples TRBV18 to TRBJ1-1; 9 bases map to TRBD1. J gave up 6 bases and V 6 bases, and 11 bases lay outside the gene matches. CDR3 length: 15 residues. The V gene's germline CDR1 is KGHSH and CDR2 LQKENI. CDR3 loop: CASSPNPGQGAEAFF. CDR3 DNA: TGTGCCAGCTCGCCCAATCCGGGACAGGGTGCTGAAGCTTTCTTT. Full variable domain (rest looked up from reference TRBV18 and TRBJ1-1): NAGVMQNPRHLVRRRGQEARLRCSPMKGHSHVYWYRQLPEEGLKFMVYLQKENIIDESGMPKERFSAEFPKEGPSILRIQQVVRGDSAAYFCASSPNPGQGAEAFFGQGTRLTVV.

This CDR3 reads CASSLNYGNTIYF. In DNA, the CDR3 is TGTGCCAGCAGCTTAAATTATGGAAACACCATATATTTT. The V gene is TRBV7-9, the J gene TRBJ1-3; D not resolved. Between the trimmed V and J ends, which lost 2 bases and 3 bases, there was a span of 5 bases. This CDR3 has 13 amino acids. Germline CDR1 SEHNR, CDR2 FQNEAQ (reference sequence).

This chain uses TRBV5-6 with TRBJ1-4; the match to TRBD1 covers 10 bases. This CDR3 is 17 amino acids long. Germline loops: CDR1 SGHDT, CDR2 YYEEEE. After removal of 4 bases from V and 1 base from J, the junction contained 7 bases not matched to a gene. This chain's CDR3 is CASSPRTGGETNEKLFF. CDR3 DNA sequence: TGTGCCAGCAGCCCGCGGACAGGGGGGGAAACTAATGAAAAACTGTTTTTT.

The gene calls are TRBV30 and TRBJ1-2; tentative D call: TRBD1 (6 bases). Trimming stripped 0 bases from V and 8 bases from J, with 16 bases between. The germline gives CDR1 GTSNPN, CDR2 SVGIG (reference sequence). This CDR3 comprises 14 residues. This CDR3 reads CAWSVFTGIGGYTF. The DNA for the CDR3 is TGTGCCTGGAGTGTATTCACAGGGATAGGAGGCTACACCTTC.

The chain links TRBV10-3 to TRBJ2-7; 9 bases map to TRBD1. V trimming: 0 bases; J trimming: 5 bases; junction bases outside the gene matches: 5. The CDR3 contains 15 residues. CDR1 and CDR2 (germline): ENHRY, SYGVKD. The CDR3 DNA sequence: TGTGCCATCAGTGAGTCCGGGACAGGGACGGACGAGCAGTACTTC. It specifies CAISESGTGTDEQYF.

The V gene is TRBV19, the J gene TRBJ1-5, with D tentatively TRBD1 (5 bases). V gave up 6 bases and J gave up 4 bases, with 16 bases separating them. This CDR3 comprises 15 residues. The germline V gene has CDR1 LNHDA and CDR2 SQIVND (reference sequence). The CDR3 region has the DNA TGTGCCAGTAGCACCGGGACGGGGGAAAATCAGCCCCAGCATTTT. Protein: CASSTGTGENQPQHF.

This chain connects TRBV9 to TRBJ1-1; the match to TRBD1 covers 8 bases. The length of the CDR3 is 14 residues. V dropped 4 bases and J dropped 0; count of bases not matched to a gene: 2. The germline CDR1 and CDR2 sequences are SGDLS and YYNGEE. CDR3 DNA: TGTGCCAGCAGCAAGGGACAGGTGAACACTGAAGCTTTCTTT. It yields the protein CASSKGQVNTEAFF.

CDR3 sequence (DNA): TGTGCCAGCAGCTTCCCTTCCTACGAGCAGTACTTC. Translating it yields CASSFPSYEQYF. V is TRBV6-5 and J is TRBJ2-7; D unclear. The V gene lost 6 bases and the J gene lost 1 base, with 7 bases spanning the gap. Germline CDR1 and CDR2: MNHEY and SVGAGI. The CDR3 loop spans 12 amino acids.

This rearrangement joins TRBV21-1 to TRBJ1-1. TRBV21-1 is labeled a pseudogene. This CDR3 has 17 residues. The CDR3 DNA follows: TGTGCCAGCAGCAAACGGGAGGCGGGTTTGGGGAACACTGAAGCTTTCTTT. Encoded protein: CASSKREAGLGNTEAFF.

The V gene is TRBV6-6, the J gene TRBJ2-1, with 7 bases that match TRBD1. This CDR3 is 16 amino acids long. The V segment lost 0 bases and the J segment 5 bases; nucleotides outside the gene matches: 7. Looked up from germline, CDR1 is MNHNY and CDR2 is SVGAGI (reference sequence). The CDR3 DNA sequence: TGTGCCAGCAGTTACTCGCAACAGGGGAAAAACAATGAGCAGTTCTTC. Translated: CASSYSQQGKNNEQFF.

The chain carries TRBV6-2 or TRBV6-3 and TRBJ2-3, with 8 bases aligning to TRBD2. The CDR3 extends over 16 amino acids. After removal of 5 bases from V and 4 bases from J, the junction contained 11 bases not matched to a gene. Germline V gives CDR1 MNHEY, CDR2 SVGEGT. The CDR3 DNA follows: TGTGCCAGCAGTGCCCACCCGGGACTAGAGTCAGATACGCAGTATTTT. Residues: CASSAHPGLESDTQYF.

V gene TRBV7-3 combines with J gene TRBJ2-2; D gene ambiguous. V was pared by 1 base and J by 4 bases, with 7 bases between. CDR1 is SGHTA, CDR2 FQGTGA, per germline. The CDR3 is 14 amino acids. The DNA for the CDR3 is TGTGCCAGCAGCTTAATGGAGAGCACCGGGGAGCTGTTTTTT. Its protein is CASSLMESTGELFF.

The chain has TRBV5-1 and TRBJ2-7, with 10 positions matching TRBD1. V was pared by 2 bases and J by 7 bases, with 3 bases of the junction left unmatched. The germline gives CDR1 SGHRS, CDR2 YFSETQ. The CDR3 spans 13 residues. CDR3 nucleotide sequence: TGCGCCAGCAGCTTTGGACAGGGGGGAGAGCAGTACTTC. It translates to CASSFGQGGEQYF.

This clone was seen a single time. J is TRBJ2-1 and V is TRBV20-1, with TRBD1 matching over 10 bases. The CDR3 contains 14 residues. The J segment lost 3 bases and the V segment lost 7 bases, leaving 6 bases of the junction unmatched. Germline V lookup: CDR1 DFQATT, CDR2 SNEGSKA (reference sequence). In DNA form, the CDR3 reads TGCAGTGTTAGTGGGACAGGGGTCTACAATGAGCAGTTCTTC. As protein: CSVSGTGVYNEQFF.

This sequence joins TRBV2 and TRBJ1-6; TRBD1 aligns across 10 bases. Trimming took 7 bases from V and 9 from J; bases not matched to a gene: 6. Germline assignment: CDR1 SNHLY and CDR2 FYNNEI. CDR3 size: 14 residues. Here the CDR3 reads CASTTDRGGSPLHF. The CDR3 bases are TGTGCCAGCACCACGGACAGGGGGGGTTCACCCCTCCACTTT.

This chain connects TRBV27 to TRBJ2-6; 8 bases are a match to TRBD1. Germline V gene lookup returns CDR1 MNHEY and CDR2 SMNVEV (reference sequence). With 6 bases clipped from V and 2 bases from J, the junction kept 9 bases outside the gene matches. The CDR3 length is 17 residues. This CDR3 reads CASSPHPGGAGANVLTF. CDR3 bases: TGTGCCAGCAGCCCTCACCCAGGGGGCGCTGGGGCCAACGTCCTGACTTTC.

This clone was detected only a few times. The V and J genes are TRBV5-1 and TRBJ2-1; 13 bases match TRBD2. Trimming cost V 2 bases and J 10 bases; bases outside gene matches: 9. CDR3 size: 16 residues. The germline CDR1 and CDR2 sequences are SGHRS and YFSETQ. CDR3 coding DNA: TGCGCCAGCAGCTTTGGACTAGCGGGGGCCTTTCGGGAGCAGTTCTTC. Protein sequence: CASSFGLAGAFREQFF.

This sequence joins TRBV11-2 and TRBJ1-6; 8 bases align to TRBD1. The CDR3 is 14 residues long. Germline V CDR1 and CDR2: SGHAT, FQNNGV. V was clipped by 5 bases and J by 7 bases; unmatched bases: 4. The CDR3 DNA is TGTGCCAGCAGCCAGGACAGGGTAAATTCACCCCTCCACTTT. This translates into CASSQDRVNSPLHF.

V gene TRBV7-6 combines with J gene TRBJ1-1; tentative D call: TRBD1 (6 bases). Trimming cost V 2 bases and J 5 bases, with 18 bases left between them. CDR3 size: 16 residues. The germline V gene encodes CDR1 SGHVS and CDR2 FNYEAQ. This CDR3 reads CASSLRQATEGTEAFF. CDR3 DNA sequence: TGTGCCAGCAGCTTACGACAGGCCACCGAGGGGACTGAAGCTTTCTTT.

The chain is built from TRBV7-8 and TRBJ1-5, with 10 nucleotides matching TRBD1. Germline-derived CDR1 and CDR2 are SGHVS and FQNEAQ. The ends lost 5 bases at V and 0 bases at J; junction bases unmatched: 1. This CDR3 comprises 15 residues. This CDR3 is CASSRDRGSNQPQHF. CDR3 sequence (DNA): TGTGCCAGCAGCCGGGACAGGGGTAGCAATCAGCCCCAGCATTTT.

This chain connects TRBV5-4 to TRBJ2-6; no reliable D call. V lost 5 bases and J lost 0, with 9 bases in between. Germline V lookup: CDR1 SGHNT, CDR2 YYREEE (reference sequence). This CDR3 contains 15 residues. The CDR3 DNA sequence: TGTGCCAGCAGTTGGCAGGACTCTGGGGCCAACGTCCTGACTTTC. It codes for CASSWQDSGANVLTF. Complete variable domain (other parts from reference TRBV5-4 and TRBJ2-6): ETGVTQSPTHLIKTRGQQVTLRCSSQSGHNTVSWYQQALGQGPQFIFQYYREEENGRGNFPPRFSGLQFPNYSSELNVNALELDDSALYLCASSWQDSGANVLTFGAGSRLTVL.

The genes are TRBV6-1 and TRBJ1-2; D is undetermined. Germline V CDR1 and CDR2: MNHNS, SASEGT. Deletions cut 2 bases from V and 8 bases from J, with 12 bases between. CDR3 size: 13 residues. CDR3 nucleotides: TGTGCCAGCAGTGAAAACCGCCAGCGGGGCTACACCTTC. Translating gives CASSENRQRGYTF.

J is TRBJ1-2 and V is TRBV11-3; TRBD1 aligns across 7 bases. J lost 3 bases, V lost 1 base, and 5 bases had no gene match. The V gene's germline CDR1 is SGHNT and CDR2 YENEEA. The CDR3 spans 15 residues. CDR3 nucleotide sequence: TGTGCCAGCAGCTTAGGTCGTGGGACAGACTATGGCTACACCTTC. It yields the protein CASSLGRGTDYGYTF.